This T cell receptor (beta chain) emerged from a study of T-cell memory formation after mild COVID-19. In this sample, this clonotype turned up a few times. The CDR3 totals 14 residues. Trimming removed 5 bases from V and 5 bases from J, with 14 bases in between. Germline CDR1 and CDR2: SGHTA and FQGNSA. TCRdb called the 5' RACE reads again in MiXCR, with one record for every CDR3 protein. This table has about 340,000 distinct CDR3 sequences, 15% to 20% appearing once. V gene TRBV7-2 combines with J gene TRBJ2-3, with D tentatively TRBD1 or TRBD2 (5 bases each). This receptor was taken from a man aged 18 to 29 who had mild COVID-19 (a few samples of this study predate the infection). Cell type and time point are not known. The specimen was PBMCs or a T cell subset sorted from them (not recorded which). CDR3: CASSARDGEDTQYF. CDR3 DNA sequence: TGTGCCAGCAGCGCACGGGACGGTGAAGATACGCAGTATTTT.